Listed below are T cell receptor beta chains from one sample, sequenced in a study of blood T cells in healthy people across ages. TCRdb re-derived calls from the 5' RACE reads in MiXCR, one entry per CDR3 protein. The sample has over 1,500,000 distinct CDR3 sequences, roughly two fifths seen once. Sequencing was performed on blood. These receptors all stem from a human donor in good health. Both conserved end residues are part of each CDR3. The D gene is left open where the match is weak. Rows give clone size only sometimes, using once, few, many, or a class for an expanded clone.

v_gene	abundance	d_gene	j_gene	CDR3aa	CDR3nt
TRBV14	few	-	TRBJ2-1	CASSPTGRGGEQFF	TGTGCCAGCAGCCCGACAGGGAGGGGTGGTGAGCAGTTCTTC
TRBV20-1	-	-	TRBJ1-2	CTLLARGYTF	TGCACCCTTTTGGCGCGTGGCTACACCTTC
TRBV7-9	-	-	TRBJ2-7	CASSDRDADPYEQYF	TGTGCCAGCTCGGACCGGGACGCGGACCCCTACGAGCAGTACTTC
TRBV5-1	few	-	TRBJ2-3	CASSLEGPRDTQYF	TGCGCCAGCAGCTTGGAAGGCCCCCGGGATACGCAGTATTTT
TRBV9	-	-	TRBJ2-3	CASSANPGTTTDTQYF	TGTGCCAGCAGCGCCAACCCCGGGACGACCACAGATACGCAGTATTTT
TRBV30	-	-	TRBJ2-4	CAWRKGGNIQYF	TGTGCCTGGAGGAAGGGCGGAAACATTCAGTACTTC
TRBV5-1	-	TRBD1	TRBJ1-6	CASSLPTGGPTAYNSPLHF	TGCGCCAGCAGCTTGCCCACAGGGGGACCCACAGCTTATAATTCACCCCTCCACTTT
TRBV20-1	-	TRBD1	TRBJ1-5	CSAPRGSNQPQHF	TGCAGTGCTCCCAGGGGGAGCAATCAGCCCCAGCATTTT
TRBV12-3/TRBV12-4	-	TRBD1	TRBJ1-4	CASSLGTGGGKKLFF	TGTGCCAGCAGTTTGGGGACAGGGGGCGGGAAAAAACTGTTTTTT
TRBV6-5	few	-	TRBJ1-5	CASRLGFNQPQHF	TGTGCCAGCAGGTTGGGGTTCAATCAGCCCCAGCATTTT
TRBV29-1	-	-	TRBJ1-5	CSVPGGSSNQPQHF	TGCAGCGTCCCCGGGGGTAGTAGCAATCAGCCCCAGCATTTT
TRBV28	-	TRBD1	TRBJ2-3	CASSLPRQGADTQYF	TGTGCCAGCAGTTTACCCAGACAGGGAGCAGATACGCAGTATTTT
TRBV7-2	few	-	TRBJ1-6	CASSSGPGRYDSPLHF	TGTGCCAGCAGCTCTGGCCCTGGACGGTATGATTCACCCCTCCACTTT
TRBV10-3	-	-	TRBJ2-7	CAISDPVGQSSYEQYF	TGTGCCATCAGTGACCCAGTTGGCCAGAGCTCCTACGAGCAGTACTTC
TRBV7-3	few	-	TRBJ2-1	CASSLDAGLARNEQFF	TGTGCCAGCAGCTTAGACGCGGGACTGGCCAGAAATGAGCAGTTCTTC
TRBV6-2/TRBV6-3	few	TRBD2	TRBJ2-3	CASSDLASGEDTQYF	TGTGCCAGCAGTGATCTGGCTAGCGGGGAAGATACGCAGTATTTT
TRBV28	few	-	TRBJ1-2	CASSLPDGDGYTF	TGTGCCAGCAGTCTCCCGGACGGGGACGGCTACACCTTC
TRBV12-3/TRBV12-4	-	TRBD1	TRBJ2-1	CASSQTGALPHEQFF	TGTGCCAGCAGTCAAACAGGGGCACTGCCTCATGAGCAGTTCTTC
TRBV4-2	few	TRBD2	TRBJ2-7	CASSQATLAGGFSYEQYF	TGTGCCAGCAGCCAAGCAACACTAGCGGGGGGCTTCTCCTACGAGCAGTACTTC
TRBV28	few	-	TRBJ2-7	CASSFVSEQYF	TGTGCCAGCAGTTTCGTCTCCGAGCAGTACTTC
TRBV29-1	few	TRBD1	TRBJ1-2	CSVIKSQGAQGHYGYTF	TGCAGCGTTATAAAGTCCCAGGGGGCGCAAGGTCACTATGGCTACACCTTC
TRBV24-1	many	TRBD1	TRBJ2-1	CATSDLTDRGFYNEQFF	TGTGCCACCAGTGATTTGACGGACAGGGGGTTTTACAATGAGCAGTTCTTC
TRBV2	many	-	TRBJ2-5	CASSAQTRQETQYF	TGTGCCAGCAGCGCCCAAACGCGGCAAGAGACCCAGTACTTC
TRBV20-1	-	-	TRBJ1-1	CSATKGGVNTEAFF	TGCAGTGCGACTAAGGGCGGTGTGAACACTGAAGCTTTCTTT
TRBV12-3/TRBV12-4	few	TRBD1	TRBJ2-6	CASRPTGLISGANVLTF	TGTGCCAGCAGGCCGACAGGGTTAATATCTGGGGCCAACGTCCTGACTTTC
TRBV11-2	many	TRBD2	TRBJ2-3	CASSLQSGETDTQYF	TGTGCCAGCAGCTTACAGAGCGGGGAGACAGATACGCAGTATTTT
TRBV6-6	-	TRBD2	TRBJ2-3	CASTRGTNTDTQYF	TGTGCCAGCACGCGGGGGACCAACACAGATACGCAGTATTTT
TRBV28	-	-	TRBJ2-7	CASRLWAGLHEQYF	TGTGCCAGCCGGCTATGGGCAGGGTTGCACGAGCAGTACTTC
TRBV12-3/TRBV12-4	-	TRBD1	TRBJ2-7	CASSYRQGVEQYF	TGTGCCAGCAGTTACCGACAGGGGGTCGAGCAGTACTTC
TRBV7-6	few	-	TRBJ2-7	CASSLWEAGYEQYF	TGTGCCAGCAGCTTATGGGAGGCCGGTTACGAGCAGTACTTC
TRBV4-1	-	-	TRBJ2-5	CASSQGPGAGQETQYF	TGCGCCAGCAGCCAAGGTCCCGGGGCAGGCCAAGAGACCCAGTACTTC
TRBV4-1	-	TRBD1	TRBJ2-1	CASSQRTGQGPWQFF	TGCGCCAGCAGCCAACGAACGGGACAGGGTCCATGGCAGTTCTTC
TRBV28	-	-	TRBJ1-1	CASSLSGPRGAFF	TGTGCCAGCAGTTTATCGGGGCCCCGGGGAGCTTTCTTT
TRBV11-2	many	-	TRBJ2-3	CASSQNSGTDTQYF	TGTGCCAGCAGCCAAAATAGCGGCACAGATACGCAGTATTTT
TRBV11-2	few	TRBD1	TRBJ2-1	CASSIYTGDALNEQFF	TGTGCCAGCAGCATATATACAGGGGATGCCCTCAATGAGCAGTTCTTC
TRBV6-6	-	-	TRBJ1-1	CASSYSLGSEAFF	TGTGCCAGCAGTTACTCGCTCGGAAGCGAAGCTTTCTTT
TRBV12-3/TRBV12-4	few	-	TRBJ2-5	CASSALAAETQYF	TGTGCCAGCAGCGCGTTAGCTGCAGAGACCCAGTACTTC
TRBV6-5	-	-	TRBJ1-4	CASSPRQKQNEKLFF	TGTGCCAGCAGTCCCCGACAGAAGCAGAATGAAAAACTGTTTTTT
TRBV5-1	few	-	TRBJ2-7	CASSLAGGEGSEQYF	TGCGCCAGCAGCTTGGCCGGGGGAGAAGGGAGCGAGCAGTACTTC
TRBV11-1	-	-	TRBJ2-3	CASSTWTLTDTQYF	TGTGCCAGCAGCACCTGGACCCTCACAGATACGCAGTATTTT
TRBV6-6	-	TRBD1	TRBJ2-7	CASSTGTGIDEQYF	TGTGCCAGCAGTACCGGGACAGGAATCGACGAGCAGTACTTC
TRBV4-1	few	-	TRBJ1-5	CASSQDFSGRVARSNQPQHF	TGCGCCAGCAGCCAAGATTTTTCGGGGAGGGTAGCCAGATCCAATCAGCCCCAGCATTTT
TRBV7-9	-	-	TRBJ2-1	CATPASSEEQFF	TGTGCCACCCCAGCGAGTTCTGAAGAGCAGTTCTTC